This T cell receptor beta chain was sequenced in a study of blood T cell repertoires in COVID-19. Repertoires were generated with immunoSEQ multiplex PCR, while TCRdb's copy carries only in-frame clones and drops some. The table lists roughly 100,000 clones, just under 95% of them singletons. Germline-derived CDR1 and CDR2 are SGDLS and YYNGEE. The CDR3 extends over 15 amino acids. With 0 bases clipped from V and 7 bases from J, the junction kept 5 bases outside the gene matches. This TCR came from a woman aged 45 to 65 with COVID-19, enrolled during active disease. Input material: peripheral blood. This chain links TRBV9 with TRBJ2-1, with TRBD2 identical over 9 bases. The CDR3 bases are TGTGCCAGCAGCGTAGAGGGACTAGCTCGGAATGAGCAGTTCTTC. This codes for CASSVEGLARNEQFF. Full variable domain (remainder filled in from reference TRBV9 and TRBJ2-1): DSGVTQTPKHLITATGQRVTLRCSPRSGDLSVYWYQQSLDQGLQFLIQYYNGEERAKGNILERFSAQQFPDLHSELNLSSLELGDSALYFCASSVEGLARNEQFFGPGTRLTVL.